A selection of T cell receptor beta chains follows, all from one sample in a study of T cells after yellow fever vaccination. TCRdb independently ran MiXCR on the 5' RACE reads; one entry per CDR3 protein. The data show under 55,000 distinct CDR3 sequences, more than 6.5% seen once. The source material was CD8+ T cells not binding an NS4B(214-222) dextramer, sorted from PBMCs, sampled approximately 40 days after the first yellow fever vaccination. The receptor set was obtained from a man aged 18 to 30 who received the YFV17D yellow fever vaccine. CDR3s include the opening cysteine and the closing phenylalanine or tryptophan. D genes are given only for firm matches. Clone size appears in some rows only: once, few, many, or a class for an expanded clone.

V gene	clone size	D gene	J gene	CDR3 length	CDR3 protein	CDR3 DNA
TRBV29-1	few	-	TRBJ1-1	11	CSADPNTEAFF	TGCAGCGCCGACCCCAACACTGAAGCTTTCTTT
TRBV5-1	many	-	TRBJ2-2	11	CASTFTGELFF	TGCGCCAGCACCTTTACCGGGGAGCTGTTTTTT
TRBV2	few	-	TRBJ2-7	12	CASKTGFHEQYF	TGTGCCAGCAAAACAGGGTTTCACGAGCAGTACTTC
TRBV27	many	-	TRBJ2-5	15	CASSLLTGPGETQYF	TGTGCCAGCAGTTTATTAACAGGGCCCGGGGAGACCCAGTACTTC
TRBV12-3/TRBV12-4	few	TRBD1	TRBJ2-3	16	CASSLGTDLFTDTQYF	TGTGCCAGCAGTTTGGGGACAGATCTCTTCACAGATACGCAGTATTTT
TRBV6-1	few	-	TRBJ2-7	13	CASSQTETYEQYF	TGTGCCAGCAGTCAGACCGAGACCTACGAGCAGTACTTC
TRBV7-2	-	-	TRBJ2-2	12	CASSFDTGELFF	TGTGCCAGCAGCTTTGACACCGGGGAGCTGTTTTTT
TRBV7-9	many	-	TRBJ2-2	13	CASTNGGTGELFF	TGTGCCAGCACTAATGGGGGCACCGGGGAGCTGTTTTTT
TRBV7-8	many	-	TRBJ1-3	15	CASSPPLGFGNTIYF	TGTGCCAGCAGCCCCCCTCTAGGGTTCGGGAACACCATATATTTT
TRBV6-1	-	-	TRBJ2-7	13	CASSEYPYYEQYF	TGTGCCAGCAGTGAATACCCTTATTACGAGCAGTACTTC
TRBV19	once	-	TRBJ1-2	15	CASSILGPVFYGYTF	TGTGCCAGTAGTATTTTGGGTCCTGTCTTCTACGGCTACACCTTC
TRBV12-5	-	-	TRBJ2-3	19	CASGPHPTGKTYSTDTQYF	TGTGCTAGTGGTCCCCACCCGACAGGAAAAACGTATAGCACAGATACGCAGTATTTT
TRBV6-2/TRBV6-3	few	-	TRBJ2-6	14	CASSYGGGANVLTF	TGTGCCAGCAGTTACGGGGGTGGGGCCAACGTCCTGACTTTC
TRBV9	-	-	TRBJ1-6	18	CASSVGPGGSSYNSPLHF	TGTGCCAGCAGCGTAGGTCCGGGTGGGAGCTCCTATAATTCACCCCTCCACTTT
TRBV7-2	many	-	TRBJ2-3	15	CASSYPSGRRDTQYF	TGTGCCAGCAGCTACCCGAGCGGTCGGCGGGATACGCAGTATTTT
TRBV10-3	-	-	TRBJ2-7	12	CAIGAGSYEQYF	TGTGCCATCGGAGCAGGCTCCTACGAGCAGTACTTC
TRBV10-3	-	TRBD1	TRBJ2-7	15	CAISEPGQGAYEQYF	TGTGCCATCAGTGAGCCCGGACAGGGGGCGTACGAGCAGTACTTC
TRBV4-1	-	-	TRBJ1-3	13	CASSQEQGWAIYF	TGCGCCAGCAGCCAAGAACAGGGATGGGCCATATATTTT
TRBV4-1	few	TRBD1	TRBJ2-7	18	CASSFAGTGVLGSYEQYF	TGCGCCAGCAGCTTCGCCGGGACAGGGGTATTGGGCTCCTACGAGCAGTACTTC
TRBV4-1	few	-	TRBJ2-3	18	CASTSAGSGAPRTDTQYF	TGCGCCAGCACCTCCGCAGGGTCCGGGGCGCCTCGCACAGATACGCAGTATTTT
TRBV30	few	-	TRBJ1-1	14	CAWSVNQGYTEAFF	TGTGCCTGGAGTGTAAACCAGGGATACACTGAAGCTTTCTTT
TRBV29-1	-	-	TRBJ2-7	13	CSVTPGQSYEQYF	TGCAGCGTTACCCCGGGCCAATCCTACGAGCAGTACTTC
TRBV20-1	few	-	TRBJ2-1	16	CSARDFLGPTPHEQFF	TGCAGTGCTAGAGATTTCCTAGGCCCCACCCCACATGAGCAGTTCTTC
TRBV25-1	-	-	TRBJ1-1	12	CASSEFDTEAFF	TGTGCCAGCAGTGAATTCGACACTGAAGCTTTCTTT
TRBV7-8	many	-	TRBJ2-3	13	CASKARDADTQYF	TGTGCCAGCAAGGCCAGGGACGCAGATACGCAGTATTTT
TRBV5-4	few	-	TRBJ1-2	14	CASSIGGANYGYTF	TGTGCCAGCAGCATTGGTGGGGCGAACTATGGCTACACCTTC
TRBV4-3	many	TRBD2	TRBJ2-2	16	CASSQDRTSWTGELFF	TGCGCCAGCAGCCAAGATCGGACTAGCTGGACCGGGGAGCTGTTTTTT
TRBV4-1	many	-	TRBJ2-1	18	CASSQEAADVASYNEQFF	TGCGCCAGCAGCCAAGAAGCGGCTGACGTAGCATCCTACAATGAGCAGTTCTTC
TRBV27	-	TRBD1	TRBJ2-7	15	CASSNHRGLNYEQYF	TGTGCCAGCAGTAATCACAGGGGGCTCAATTACGAGCAGTACTTC
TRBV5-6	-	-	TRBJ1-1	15	CASSFGGLGDTEAFF	TGTGCCAGCAGCTTTGGGGGGTTAGGGGACACTGAAGCTTTCTTT
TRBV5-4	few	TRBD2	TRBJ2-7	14	CASSFRTSGLEQYF	TGTGCCAGCAGCTTTAGGACTAGCGGTCTCGAGCAGTACTTC
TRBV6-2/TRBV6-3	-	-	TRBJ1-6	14	CASSFSSYNSPLHF	TGTGCCAGCAGCTTCAGCTCCTATAATTCACCCCTCCACTTT
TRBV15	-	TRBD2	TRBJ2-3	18	CATSRELASGGGTDTQYF	TGTGCCACCAGCAGAGAATTGGCTAGCGGGGGGGGAACAGATACGCAGTATTTT
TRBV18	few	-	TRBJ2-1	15	CASSPRDGSYNEQFF	TGTGCCAGCTCACCAAGGGACGGGAGCTACAATGAGCAGTTCTTC
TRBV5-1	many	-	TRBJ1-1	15	CASSFLGRPNTEAFF	TGCGCCAGCAGCTTTCTTGGACGGCCGAACACTGAAGCTTTCTTT
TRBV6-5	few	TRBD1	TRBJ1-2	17	CASSYRTGVGVYYGYTF	TGTGCCAGCAGTTACAGGACAGGGGTAGGGGTTTACTATGGCTACACCTTC
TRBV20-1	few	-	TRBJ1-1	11	CSVTVNTEAFF	TGCAGTGTGACGGTGAACACTGAAGCTTTCTTT
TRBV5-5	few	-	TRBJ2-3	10	CASSRNTQYF	TGTGCCAGCAGCCGGAATACGCAGTATTTT